This T cell receptor beta chain was sequenced for a study of blood T cell repertoires in COVID-19 (dated by TCRdb to the early 2020s). With regard to the full study: Samples from collaborators originated in the United States, Italy and Spain and spanned both the acute and convalescent phases of COVID-19. The material from the prospective study consisted of cDNA or gDNA derived from T cells, B-cell-depleted T cells, or PBMCs. The dataset comprised deeply sampled blood TCRbeta repertoires from subjects exposed to, actively infected with, or recovered from COVID-19. The repertoires were released in a freely available public database meant as a resource for research on the immune response to SARS-CoV-2. Samples came from the ongoing ImmuneRACE study (first 160 participants) plus 1,254 subjects from 6 global collaborators. Sample metadata almost always included a de-identified subject ID, COVID-19 status, age in years and sex. Where available, HLA class I and class II types were taken from metadata supplied by the sample provider and were not determined by assay-based typing. What the work shows at the level of the full study, not this receptor alone: Clinical and demographic metadata were provided uncurated, with the amount varying by source and participant.

For this clone: No cognate antigen has been identified for it. The sample holds no much larger clone one base away, and base qualities are not on file.

TCRbeta CDR3 regions were amplified from genomic DNA by means of the immunoSEQ Assay, a bias-controlled multiplex PCR. The authors processed their data as follows. The number of nucleated cells in each sample was estimated from the amplification of reference gene primers within the assay. Sequence reads were collapsed and filtered to measure the absolute abundance of every unique TCRbeta CDR3 rearrangement. Productive Simpson clonality was computed per sample as the square root of Simpson's diversity index over productive rearrangements. This immuneACCESS table, as held by TCRdb, lists in-frame sequences with V and J called but not all clones. Of the missing ones, under half trace to an unresolved V gene in checked studies; the others have no known cause. V and J calls and clone size are given by that table; D and trimming were obtained from the DNA. For this sample there are 150,000 or so clones; approximately 90% appear just once. The ten largest account for over 4.5% of the sample.

The CDR3, from cysteine to phenylalanine, totals 13 residues. Only CDR3 DNA is held: 39 bases, read in frame from base 1. The germline V gene (reference sequence) sets CDR1 to LGHDT and CDR2 to YNNKEL. Cut back by 4 bases and 0 bases, the V and J ends lie 3 bases apart. Each collaborating institution followed its own protocols to collect whole blood in K2EDTA tubes. For TCRbeta analysis, collaborators shipped samples in one of three forms: frozen whole blood, isolated PBMCs, or DNA extracted from either of those sample types. The V and J genes are TRBV3-1 (or the pseudogene TRBV3-2) and TRBJ2-2; no D segment can be confidently identified. The sequenced sample consisted of peripheral blood. This receptor was obtained from a human donor in a cohort sampled during active COVID-19. The nucleotide sequence is TGTGCCAGCAGCCTCTCGAACACCGGGGAGCTGTTTTTT. This encodes CASSLSNTGELFF.